This T cell receptor (beta chain) originates from a study of technical replicates of blood from a handful of donors. TCRdb's table, derived via immunoSEQ multiplex PCR, lists solely in-frame clones and lacks some. The sample consists of 70,000 to 85,000 clones, 92% of them appearing once. V was pared by 4 bases and J by 7 bases, with 17 bases between. This CDR3 spans 14 amino acids. CDR1 and CDR2 (germline): SQVTM, ANQGSEA. The rearrangement joins TRBV29-1 to TRBJ2-1; maybe TRBD2 (7 bases). Sequencing used T cells isolated from PBMCs. This clonotype originated in a human donor in good health. As DNA, the CDR3 is TGCAGCGTTGGATTCGGGGGGCCTTGGAATGAGCAGTTCTTC. This translates into CSVGFGGPWNEQFF.